These 5 T cell receptor beta chains were sequenced from one sample in a study of CD8 T cells in ankylosing spondylitis. General study results and limits: What appeared characteristic of ankylosing spondylitis blood was a TCR beta motif of seven to nine highly homologous variants.

MiXCR, run by TCRdb on the 5' RACE reads, gives a single entry per CDR3 protein. The table records around 890,000 distinct CDR3 sequences, about 11% of them present only once. No antigens are known for them. The sequencing sample was made of blood, either unsorted or a sorted T cell fraction (not recorded which). The origin of the receptors is a male donor with ankylosing spondylitis.

The chain links TRBV5-1 to TRBJ1-1; D possibly corresponds to TRBD1 (6 bases). V was cut by 4 bases and J by 0 bases, with 16 bases left in between. CDR3 size: 16 residues. Germline V lookup: CDR1 SGHRS, CDR2 YFSETQ. The CDR3 protein is CASSPAAGAMNTEAFF. Written as DNA, the CDR3 is TGCGCCAGCAGCCCGGCGGCAGGGGCGATGAACACTGAAGCTTTCTTT.

The rearrangement links TRBV5-6 to TRBJ2-3; D call uncertain. The CDR3 is 13 amino acids. Per the germline V gene, CDR1 is SGHDT and CDR2 is YYEEEE. Trimming cost V 2 bases and J 4 bases, with 8 bases left between them. The CDR3 DNA reads as TGTGCCAGCAGCTTCTCTAGGGCAGATACGCAGTATTTT. Encoded protein: CASSFSRADTQYF.

This clonotype was picked up a small number of times. The CDR3 DNA is TGCAGTGCTAGAGAGGGCGGAGGACACACTGAAGCTTTCTTT. Protein product: CSAREGGGHTEAFF. The J gene is TRBJ1-1, the V gene TRBV20-1; D is unresolved. This CDR3 comprises 14 residues. Germline lookup yields CDR1 DFQATT and CDR2 SNEGSKA (reference sequence). Trimming pared 0 bases from V and 3 bases from J, leaving 11 bases between.

This clonotype has just a few counts. The rearrangement links TRBV20-1 to TRBJ1-2, with D possibly matching TRBD1 (6 bases). CDR1 DFQATT and CDR2 SNEGSKA come from the germline V gene (reference sequence). The germline V and J ends were trimmed by 3 bases and 7 bases, with 12 bases remaining between them. The CDR3 is 12 amino acids. This chain's CDR3 is CSASRGAGGYTF. In DNA form, the CDR3 reads TGCAGTGCTAGTCGGGGGGCAGGTGGCTACACCTTC.

The genes are TRBV6-1 and TRBJ2-5; 9 nucleotides agree with TRBD2. Germline V lookup: CDR1 MNHNS, CDR2 SASEGT. V dropped 10 bases and J dropped 5; count of bases not matched to a gene: 8. The CDR3 covers 13 residues. The CDR3 loop reads CATVTAGGETQYF. In nucleotides, the CDR3 is TGTGCCACCGTAACCGCGGGAGGGGAGACCCAGTACTTC.